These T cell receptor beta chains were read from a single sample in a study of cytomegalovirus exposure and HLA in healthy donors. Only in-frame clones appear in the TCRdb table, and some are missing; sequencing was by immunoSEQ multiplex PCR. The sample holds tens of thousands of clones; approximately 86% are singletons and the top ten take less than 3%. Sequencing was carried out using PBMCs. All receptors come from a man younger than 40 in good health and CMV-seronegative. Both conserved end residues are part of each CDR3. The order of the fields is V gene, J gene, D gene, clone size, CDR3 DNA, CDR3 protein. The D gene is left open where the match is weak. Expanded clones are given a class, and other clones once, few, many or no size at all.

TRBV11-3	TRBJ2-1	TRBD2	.	TGTGCCAGCAGCTTAGTTTCGCGGGGGGGGTACAATGAGCAGTTCTTC	CASSLVSRGGYNEQFF
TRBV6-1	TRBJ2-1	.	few	TGTGCCAGCAGTGAAGCTGCGGGGTCCTACAATGAGCAGTTCTTC	CASSEAAGSYNEQFF
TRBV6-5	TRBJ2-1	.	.	TGTGCCAACAGGTTCGTCAATGAGCAGTTCTTC	CANRFVNEQFF
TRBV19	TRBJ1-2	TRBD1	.	TGTGCCAGTAGTATGGACAGGAACTATGGCTACACCTTC	CASSMDRNYGYTF
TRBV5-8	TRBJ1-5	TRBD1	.	TGTGCCAGCAGCCAGGGACAGATCTATAGCAATCAGCCCCAGCATTTT	CASSQGQIYSNQPQHF
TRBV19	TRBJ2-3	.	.	TGTGCCAGTAGTAGTCAGACAGATACGCAGTATTTT	CASSSQTDTQYF
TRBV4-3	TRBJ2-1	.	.	TGCGCCAGCAGCCAATCTAGCAATGAGCAGTTCTTC	CASSQSSNEQFF
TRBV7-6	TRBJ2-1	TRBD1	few	TGTGCCAGCAGCCCGGGACAGACCAATGAGCAGTTCTTC	CASSPGQTNEQFF
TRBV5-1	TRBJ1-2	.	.	TGCGCCAGCAGCTTGGTTACGGTGAGGACAGCGATTAACTATGGCTACACCTTC	CASSLVTVRTAINYGYTF
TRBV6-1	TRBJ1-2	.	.	TGTGCCAGCCGTCGGACGGGAACTAACTATGGCTACACCTTC	CASRRTGTNYGYTF
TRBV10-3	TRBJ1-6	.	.	TGTGCCATCAGCCAAGACAGCAGGAGACCCCTCCACTTT	CAISQDSRRPLHF
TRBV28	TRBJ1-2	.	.	TGTGCCAGCAGTACAACAGGGAGTCGAGGCTACACCTTC	CASSTTGSRGYTF
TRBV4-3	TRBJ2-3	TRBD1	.	TGCGCCAGCAGCCGAGGGACAGCTAACACAGATACGCAGTATTTT	CASSRGTANTDTQYF
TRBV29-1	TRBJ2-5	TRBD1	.	TGCAGCGTTGGTGGACAGGGAAAGACCCAGTACTTC	CSVGGQGKTQYF
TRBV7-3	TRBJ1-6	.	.	TGTGCCAGCAGCTTAAACAGACAAAATTCACCCCTCCACTTT	CASSLNRQNSPLHF
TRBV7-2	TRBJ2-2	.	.	TGTGCCAGCAGCCGGTCCTGGGGGGGCAACACCGGGGAGCTGTTTTTT	CASSRSWGGNTGELFF